This T cell receptor beta chain was identified during a study of identical twins. Overall study results and limits: Zero-insertion results could be subject to partial confounding by invariant MAIT and iNKT cells. High-abundance cord blood beta clonotypes had fewer insertions; memory repertoires showed none. Out-of-frame alpha sequences common to twins exhibited a surplus of low generation probability.

As to this clonotype: Antigen unknown.

MiXCR, applied by TCRdb to the 5' RACE reads, yields one record per CDR3 protein. This sample has some 660,000 distinct CDR3 sequences, with 8.5% to 9.5% found just once. The same data also went into a second study, on yellow fever vaccine responses in identical twins. From that study: Among the twins, the vaccine T cell response reportedly seemed partly convergent and partly personalized.

The sequencing sample was made of PBMCs. This clonotype originated in a young woman in good health.

CDR3 DNA sequence: TGTGCCAGCAGGGCCGGGACAGACGCTTACGAGCAGTACTTC. This gives the protein CASRAGTDAYEQYF. This rearrangement joins TRBV6-1 to TRBJ2-7; TRBD1 aligns across 7 bases. V was clipped by 6 bases and J by 4 bases; unmatched bases: 9. Germline V CDR1 and CDR2: MNHNS, SASEGT. The CDR3 has 14 residues.